Shown below are 2 T cell receptor beta chains from a single sample sequenced in a study of response to subunit inactivated influenza vaccine. Each CDR3 protein is one row after TCRdb ran MiXCR on the RT-PCR reads. The sample has some 500,000 distinct CDR3 sequences; 10% to 15% are singletons. Sequenced here: PBMCs from blood, sampled 35 to 45 days after vaccination. These receptors were collected from a man in his fifties who received an inactivated influenza vaccine.

Ten or more counts support this clonotype. The rearrangement links TRBV9 to TRBJ2-3; weak D call: TRBD2 (6 bases). The germline V gene has CDR1 SGDLS and CDR2 YYNGEE. The CDR3 consists of 16 residues. Trimming took off 2 bases at V and 2 bases at J, with 15 bases between the two ends. CDR3 residues: CASSVTGTRLTDTQYF. DNA for the CDR3: TGTGCCAGCAGCGTCACCGGGACTCGACTCACAGATACGCAGTATTTT. The variable domain in full, with the rest retrieved from reference TRBV9 and TRBJ2-3, is DSGVTQTPKHLITATGQRVTLRCSPRSGDLSVYWYQQSLDQGLQFLIQYYNGEERAKGNILERFSAQQFPDLHSELNLSSLELGDSALYFCASSVTGTRLTDTQYFGPGTRLTVL.

A few counts support this clonotype. The rearrangement joins TRBV20-1 to TRBJ1-5; 7 bases match TRBD1. The ends lost 2 bases at V and 1 base at J; junction bases unmatched: 5. This CDR3 region has 15 residues. CDR1 is DFQATT, CDR2 SNEGSKA, per germline (reference sequence). The CDR3 loop reads CSARTRGRSNQPQHF. In DNA form, the CDR3 reads TGCAGTGCTAGAACCAGGGGGAGAAGCAATCAGCCCCAGCATTTT.